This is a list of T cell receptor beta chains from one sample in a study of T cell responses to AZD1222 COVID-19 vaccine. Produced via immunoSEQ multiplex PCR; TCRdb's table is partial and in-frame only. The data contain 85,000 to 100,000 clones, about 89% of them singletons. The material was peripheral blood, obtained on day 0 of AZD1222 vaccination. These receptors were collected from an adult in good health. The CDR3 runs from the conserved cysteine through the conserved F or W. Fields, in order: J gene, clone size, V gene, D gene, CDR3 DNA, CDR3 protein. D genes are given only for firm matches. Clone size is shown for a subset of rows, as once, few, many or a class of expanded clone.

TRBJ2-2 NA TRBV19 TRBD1 TGTGCCAGCCGGACAGGGATGGGCGGGGAGCTGTTTTTT CASRTGMGGELFF
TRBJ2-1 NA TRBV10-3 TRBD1 TGTGCCATCAGACGCGGACAGGGTGGTCATGAGCAGTTCTTC CAIRRGQGGHEQFF
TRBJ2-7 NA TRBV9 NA TGTGCCAGCAGCACAGGAGGGGGCGCGGGGGCCTACGAGCAGTACTTC CASSTGGGAGAYEQYF
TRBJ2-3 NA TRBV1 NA TGCACCAGCAGCCAAGGACTAGCGGGGGGGCCCAGGCTAGCAGATACGCAGTATTTT CTSSQGLAGGPRLADTQYF
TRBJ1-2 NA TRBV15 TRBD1 TGTGCCACCAGCAGAGAGAGAGGGGGCAGCTATGGCTACACCTTC CATSRERGGSYGYTF
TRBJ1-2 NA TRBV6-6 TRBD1 TGTGCCAGCGAAGTGAGGACAGGGGTTAATGGCTACACCTTC CASEVRTGVNGYTF
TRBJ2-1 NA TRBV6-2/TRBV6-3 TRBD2 TGTGCCAGCAGTTACGGGACTAGCGGGGGGAATGAGCAGTTCTTC CASSYGTSGGNEQFF
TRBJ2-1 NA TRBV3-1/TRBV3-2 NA TGTGCCAGCAGCCAAGGAAAAACGACTAGGTTCCATGAGCAGTTCTTC CASSQGKTTRFHEQFF
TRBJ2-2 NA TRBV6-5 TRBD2 TGTGCCAGCAGCTCTAGCGGGGGGGCGGCCGGGGAGCTGTTTTTT CASSSSGGAAGELFF
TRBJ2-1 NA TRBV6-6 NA TGTGCCGGCAGTTCACAGGTTTATGAGCAGTTCTTC CAGSSQVYEQFF
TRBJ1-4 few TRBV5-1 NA TGCGCCAGCAGTACGGGAGTGGCTGAAAAACTGTTTTTT CASSTGVAEKLFF
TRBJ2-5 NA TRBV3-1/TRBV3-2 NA TGTGCCAGCAGCCCCCCCTTGAAAGAGACCCAGTACTTC CASSPPLKETQYF
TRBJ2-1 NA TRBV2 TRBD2 TGTGCCGGCAGCGGAACGGGACTAGCGGGGGGATTGTTCTTC CAGSGTGLAGGLFF
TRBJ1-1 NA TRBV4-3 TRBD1 TGCGCCAGCAGCCAAATCGAGACAGGGGCTGAAGCTTTCTTT CASSQIETGAEAFF
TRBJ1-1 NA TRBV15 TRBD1 TGTGCCACCAGCAGAGCGGGACAGATGAACACTGAAGCTTTCTTT CATSRAGQMNTEAFF
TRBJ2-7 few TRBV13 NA TGTGCCAGCAGCTTTGGCCGCTCCTACGAGCAGTACTTC CASSFGRSYEQYF
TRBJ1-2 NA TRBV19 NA TGTGCCAGTAGGGTGAGTCCCAACTATGGCTACACCTTC CASRVSPNYGYTF
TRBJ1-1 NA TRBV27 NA TGTGCCAGCAGTTTAGGACAAACGAACACTGAAGCTTTCTTT CASSLGQTNTEAFF
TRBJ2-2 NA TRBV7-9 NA TGTGCCACCCGTTCGGTGGGCACCGGGGAGCTGTTTTTT CATRSVGTGELFF
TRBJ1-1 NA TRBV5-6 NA TGTGCCAGCTCCTATGGGCCCCCTTTCCTAATGAACACTGAAGCTTTCTTT CASSYGPPFLMNTEAFF
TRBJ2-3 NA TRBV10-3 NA TGTGCCATCAGACTGACGAGACCCAGCACAGATACGCAGTATTTT CAIRLTRPSTDTQYF
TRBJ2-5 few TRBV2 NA TGTGCCAGCAGTCCTAGGGGGGCCCAGTACTTC CASSPRGAQYF
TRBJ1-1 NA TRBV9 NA TGTGCCAGCAGCGAGGACAGCCAGAACACTGAAGCTTTCTTT CASSEDSQNTEAFF
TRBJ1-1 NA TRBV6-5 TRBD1 TGTGCCAGCAGTCGACAGGGGCGGGACACTGAAGCTTTCTTT CASSRQGRDTEAFF
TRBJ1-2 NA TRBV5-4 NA TGTGCCAGCAGCTTGGCCGACCGCACTAACTATGGCTACACCTTC CASSLADRTNYGYTF
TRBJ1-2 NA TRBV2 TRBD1 TGTGCCAGCACCCTGCGAGGGGGCAGGGACTATGGCTACACCTTC CASTLRGGRDYGYTF
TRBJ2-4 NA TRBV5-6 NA TGTGCCAGCAGCGGGTCGTGGGGCACCGTTTTAAACATTCAGTACTTC CASSGSWGTVLNIQYF
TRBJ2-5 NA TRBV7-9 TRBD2 TGTGCCAGCAGCTCCCCGAGCGGGGGGCGAATTCAAGAGACCCAGTACTTC CASSSPSGGRIQETQYF
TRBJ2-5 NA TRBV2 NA TGTGCCAGCAGCGCTGGATGGGGCGCACAAGAGACCCAGTACTTC CASSAGWGAQETQYF
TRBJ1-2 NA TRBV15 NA TGTGCCACCAGCATTGTGAGAGGGACGTATGGCTACACCTTC CATSIVRGTYGYTF
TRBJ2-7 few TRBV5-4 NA TGTGCCAGCAGCTTGTCAGGAAAAGGCGAGCAGTACTTC CASSLSGKGEQYF
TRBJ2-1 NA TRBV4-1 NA TGCGCCAGCAGCCCAACTCGGGGCCCTGGTGAGCAGTTCTTC CASSPTRGPGEQFF
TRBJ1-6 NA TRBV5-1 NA TGCGCCAGCAGCTTGTCCGGTTTCAATTCACCCCTCCACTTT CASSLSGFNSPLHF
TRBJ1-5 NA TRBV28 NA TGTGCCAGCAACTTGGGGGACGGCTATAGCAATCAGCCCCAGCATTTT CASNLGDGYSNQPQHF
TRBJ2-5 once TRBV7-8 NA TGTGCCAGCAGCTTGCAGCTCACGTACCAAGAGACCCAGTACTTC CASSLQLTYQETQYF
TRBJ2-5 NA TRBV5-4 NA TGTGCCAGCAGCCCAACCCCAGCCCGGGAGACCCAGTACTTC CASSPTPARETQYF
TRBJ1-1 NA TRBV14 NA TGTGCCAGCAGCGCAAGAGTCGGTACTGAAGCTTTCTTT CASSARVGTEAFF
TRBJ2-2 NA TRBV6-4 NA TGTGCCAGCAGCGTTCCGGGCACCGGGGAGCTGTTTTTT CASSVPGTGELFF
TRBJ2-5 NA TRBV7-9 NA TGTGCCAGCAGCTTAGTAGGGGGAGGAGAGACCCAGTACTTC CASSLVGGGETQYF
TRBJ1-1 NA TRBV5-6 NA TGTGCCAGCAGCTTGGACAGGGCCACTGAAGCTTTCTTT CASSLDRATEAFF
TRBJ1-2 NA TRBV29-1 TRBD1 TGCAGCGTGGAGGGGGCTTACTATGGCTACACCTTC CSVEGAYYGYTF